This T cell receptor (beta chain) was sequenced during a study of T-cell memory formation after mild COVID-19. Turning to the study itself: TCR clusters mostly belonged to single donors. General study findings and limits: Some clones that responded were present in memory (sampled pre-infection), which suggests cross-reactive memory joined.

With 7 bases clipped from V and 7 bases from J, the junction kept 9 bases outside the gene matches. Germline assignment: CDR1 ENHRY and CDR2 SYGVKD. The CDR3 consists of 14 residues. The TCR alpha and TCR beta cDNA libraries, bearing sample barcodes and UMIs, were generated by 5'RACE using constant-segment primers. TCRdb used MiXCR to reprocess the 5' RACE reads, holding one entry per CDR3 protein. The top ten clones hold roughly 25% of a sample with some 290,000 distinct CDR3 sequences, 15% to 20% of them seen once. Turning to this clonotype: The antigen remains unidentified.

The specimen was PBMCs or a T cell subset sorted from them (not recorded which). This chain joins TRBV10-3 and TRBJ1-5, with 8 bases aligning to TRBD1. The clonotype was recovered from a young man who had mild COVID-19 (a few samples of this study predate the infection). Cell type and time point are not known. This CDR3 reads CAIKGQGKDQPQHF. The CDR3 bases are TGTGCCATCAAAGGACAGGGTAAGGACCAGCCCCAGCATTTT.